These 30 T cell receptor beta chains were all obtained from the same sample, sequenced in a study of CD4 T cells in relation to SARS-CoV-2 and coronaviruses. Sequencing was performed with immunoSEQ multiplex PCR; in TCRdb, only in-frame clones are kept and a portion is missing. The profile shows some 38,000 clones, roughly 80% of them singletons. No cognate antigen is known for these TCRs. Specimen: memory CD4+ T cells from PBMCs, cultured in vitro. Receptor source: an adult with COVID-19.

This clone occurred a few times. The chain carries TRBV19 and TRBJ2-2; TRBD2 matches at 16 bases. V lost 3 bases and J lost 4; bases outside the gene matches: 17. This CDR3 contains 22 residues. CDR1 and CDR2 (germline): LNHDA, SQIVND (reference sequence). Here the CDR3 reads CASSMGYGTSGRERALTGELFF. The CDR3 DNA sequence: TGTGCCAGTAGTATGGGATACGGGACTAGCGGGAGGGAGAGGGCCCTCACCGGGGAGCTGTTTTTT. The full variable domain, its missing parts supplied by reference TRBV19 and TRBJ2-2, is DGGITQSPKYLFRKEGQNVTLSCEQNLNHDAMYWYRQDPGQGLRLIYYSQIVNDFQKGDIAEGYSVSREKKESFPLTVTSAQKNPTAFYLCASSMGYGTSGRERALTGELFFGEGSRLTVL.

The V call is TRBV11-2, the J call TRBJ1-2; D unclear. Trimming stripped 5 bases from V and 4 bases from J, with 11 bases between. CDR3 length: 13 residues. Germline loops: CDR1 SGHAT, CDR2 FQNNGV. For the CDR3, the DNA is TGTGCCAGCAGCCGGACGGTTCCCTATGGCTACACCTTC. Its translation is CASSRTVPYGYTF. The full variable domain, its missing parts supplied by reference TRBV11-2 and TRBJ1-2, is EAGVAQSPRYKIIEKRQSVAFWCNPISGHATLYWYQQILGQGPKLLIQFQNNGVVDDSQLPKDRFSAERLKGVDSTLKIQPAKLEDSAVYLCASSRTVPYGYTFGSGTRLTVV.

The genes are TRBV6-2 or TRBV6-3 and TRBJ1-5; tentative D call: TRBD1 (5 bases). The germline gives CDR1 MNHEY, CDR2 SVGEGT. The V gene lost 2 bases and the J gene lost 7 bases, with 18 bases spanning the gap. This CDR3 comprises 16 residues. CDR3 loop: CASSYSRLGGWQPQHF. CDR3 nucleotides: TGTGCCAGCAGTTACAGCCGGTTGGGGGGTTGGCAGCCCCAGCATTTT.

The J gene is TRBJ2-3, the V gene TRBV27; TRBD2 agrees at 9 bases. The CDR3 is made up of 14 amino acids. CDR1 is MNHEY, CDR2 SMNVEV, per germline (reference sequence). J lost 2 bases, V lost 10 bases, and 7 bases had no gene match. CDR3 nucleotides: TGTGCCACCAGGGGACTAGCTCTCACAGATACGCAGTATTTT. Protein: CATRGLALTDTQYF.

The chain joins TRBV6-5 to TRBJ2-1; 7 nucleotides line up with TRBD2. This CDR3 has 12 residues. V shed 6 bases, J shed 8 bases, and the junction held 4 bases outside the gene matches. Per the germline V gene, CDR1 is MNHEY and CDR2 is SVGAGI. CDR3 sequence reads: CASRGGLHEQFF. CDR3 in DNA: TGTGCCAGCAGGGGAGGGTTGCATGAGCAGTTCTTC.

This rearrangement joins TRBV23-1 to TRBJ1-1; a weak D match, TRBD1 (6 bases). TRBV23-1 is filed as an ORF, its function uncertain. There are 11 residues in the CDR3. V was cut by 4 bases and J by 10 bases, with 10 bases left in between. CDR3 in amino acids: CASSRTGLAFF. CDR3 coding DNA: TGCGCCAGCAGTCGAACAGGGCTAGCTTTCTTT.

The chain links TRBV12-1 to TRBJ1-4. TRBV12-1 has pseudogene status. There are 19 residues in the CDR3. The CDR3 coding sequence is TGTGCCAGCAGCTACCGTCCGGGGCCGGCTTGGGCAACTAATGAAAAACTGTTTTTT. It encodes CASSYRPGPAWATNEKLFF.

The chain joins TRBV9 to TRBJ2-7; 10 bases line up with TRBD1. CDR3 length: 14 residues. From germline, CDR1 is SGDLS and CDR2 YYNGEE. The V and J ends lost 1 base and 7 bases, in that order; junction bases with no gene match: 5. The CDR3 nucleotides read TGTGCCAGCAGCGTACGGACAGGGGGTCGGGAGCAGTACTTC. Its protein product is CASSVRTGGREQYF.

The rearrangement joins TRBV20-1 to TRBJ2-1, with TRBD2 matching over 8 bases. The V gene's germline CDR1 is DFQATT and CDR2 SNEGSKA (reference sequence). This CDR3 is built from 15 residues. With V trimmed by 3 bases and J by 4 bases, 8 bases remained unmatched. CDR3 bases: TGCAGTGCTAGTCAGAGCGGGAGTCGGTACAATGAGCAGTTCTTC. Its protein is CSASQSGSRYNEQFF.

The CDR3 DNA sequence: TGTGCCAGCAGTCCTGGAAACAATTCACCCCTCCACTTT. Protein product: CASSPGNNSPLHF. J is TRBJ1-6 and V is TRBV28; D call uncertain. The V gene lost 5 bases and the J gene lost 7 bases, with 9 bases spanning the gap. CDR1 is MDHEN, CDR2 SYDVKM, per germline. This CDR3 has 13 residues.

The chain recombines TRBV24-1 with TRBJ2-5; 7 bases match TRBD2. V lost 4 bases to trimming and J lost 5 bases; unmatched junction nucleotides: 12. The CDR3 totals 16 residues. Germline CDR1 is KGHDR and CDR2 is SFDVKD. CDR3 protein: CATSDSIAGGQETQYF. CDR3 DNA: TGTGCCACCAGTGACTCAATAGCGGGTGGGCAGGAGACCCAGTACTTC.

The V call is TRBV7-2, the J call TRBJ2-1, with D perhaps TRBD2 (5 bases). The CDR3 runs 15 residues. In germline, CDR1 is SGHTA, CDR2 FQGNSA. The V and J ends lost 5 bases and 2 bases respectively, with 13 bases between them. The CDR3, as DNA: TGTGCCAGCAGCCACGAGCGGCACACCTACAATGAGCAGTTCTTC. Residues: CASSHERHTYNEQFF.

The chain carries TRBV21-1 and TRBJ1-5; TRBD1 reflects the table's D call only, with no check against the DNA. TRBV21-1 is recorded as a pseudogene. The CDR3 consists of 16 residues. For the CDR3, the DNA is TGTGCCAGCAGCACAAGACAGGGGGTACAAGTTCAGCCCCAGCATTTT. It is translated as CASSTRQGVQVQPQHF.

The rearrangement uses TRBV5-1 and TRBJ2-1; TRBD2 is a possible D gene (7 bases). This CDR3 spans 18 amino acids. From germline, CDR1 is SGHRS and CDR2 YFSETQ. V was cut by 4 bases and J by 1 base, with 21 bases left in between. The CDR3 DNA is TGCGCCAGCAGCCTGCCGAGGGGGGGGGAAGGTTCCTACAATGAGCAGTTCTTC. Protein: CASSLPRGGEGSYNEQFF.

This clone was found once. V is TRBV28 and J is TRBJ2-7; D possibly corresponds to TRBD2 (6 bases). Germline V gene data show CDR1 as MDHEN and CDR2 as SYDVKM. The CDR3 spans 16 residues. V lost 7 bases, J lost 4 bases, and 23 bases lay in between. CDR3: CASTLGYGGPLYEQYF. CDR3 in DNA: TGTGCCAGCACCCTAGGGTACGGGGGTCCCCTATACGAGCAGTACTTC.

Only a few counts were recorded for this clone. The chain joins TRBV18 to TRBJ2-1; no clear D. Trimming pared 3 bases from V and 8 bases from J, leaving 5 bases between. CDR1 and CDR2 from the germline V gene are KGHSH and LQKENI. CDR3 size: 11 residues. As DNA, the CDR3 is TGTGCCAGCTCACCTGGGGATGAGCAGTTCTTC. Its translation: CASSPGDEQFF.

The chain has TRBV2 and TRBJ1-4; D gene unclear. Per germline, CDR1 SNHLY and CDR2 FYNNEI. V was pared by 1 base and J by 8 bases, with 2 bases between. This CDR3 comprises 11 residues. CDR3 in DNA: TGTGCCAGCAGTGAAGAGGAAAAACTGTTTTTT. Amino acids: CASSEEEKLFF.

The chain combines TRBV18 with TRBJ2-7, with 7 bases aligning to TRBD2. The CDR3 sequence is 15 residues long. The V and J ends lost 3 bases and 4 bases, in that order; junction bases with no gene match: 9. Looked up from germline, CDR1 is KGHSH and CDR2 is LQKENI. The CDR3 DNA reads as TGTGCCAGCTCACCCGACGGACTAGTGAAATACGAGCAGTACTTC. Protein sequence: CASSPDGLVKYEQYF. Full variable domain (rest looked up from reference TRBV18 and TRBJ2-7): NAGVMQNPRHLVRRRGQEARLRCSPMKGHSHVYWYRQLPEEGLKFMVYLQKENIIDESGMPKERFSAEFPKEGPSILRIQQVVRGDSAAYFCASSPDGLVKYEQYFGPGTRLTVT.

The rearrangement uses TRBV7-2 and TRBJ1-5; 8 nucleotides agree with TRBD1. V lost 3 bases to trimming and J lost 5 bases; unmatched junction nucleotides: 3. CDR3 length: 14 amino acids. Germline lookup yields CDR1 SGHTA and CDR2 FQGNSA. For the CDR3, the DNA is TGTGCCAGCAGCTTTACAGGGGGTGATCAGCCCCAGCATTTT. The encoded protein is CASSFTGGDQPQHF.

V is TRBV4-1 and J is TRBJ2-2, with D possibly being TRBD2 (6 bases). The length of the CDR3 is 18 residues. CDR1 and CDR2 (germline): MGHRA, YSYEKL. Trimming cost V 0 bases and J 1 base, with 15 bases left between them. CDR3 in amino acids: CASSQEGGGGLNTGELFF. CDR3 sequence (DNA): TGCGCCAGCAGCCAAGAGGGAGGAGGCGGCCTGAACACCGGGGAGCTGTTTTTT.

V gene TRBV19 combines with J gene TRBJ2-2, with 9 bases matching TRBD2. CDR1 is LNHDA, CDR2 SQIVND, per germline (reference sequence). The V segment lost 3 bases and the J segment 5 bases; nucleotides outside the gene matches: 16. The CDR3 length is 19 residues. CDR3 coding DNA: TGTGCCAGTAGTATTCGGGTCCCGTCTGCGGGAGGGCGTACCGGGGAGCTGTTTTTT. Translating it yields CASSIRVPSAGGRTGELFF.

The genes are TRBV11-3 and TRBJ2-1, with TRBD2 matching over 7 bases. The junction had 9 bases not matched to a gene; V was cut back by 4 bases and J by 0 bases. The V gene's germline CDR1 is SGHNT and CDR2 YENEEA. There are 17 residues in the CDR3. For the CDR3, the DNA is TGTGCCAGCAGCTCGACCGAGCGGGGCTCCTCCTACAATGAGCAGTTCTTC. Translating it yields CASSSTERGSSYNEQFF.

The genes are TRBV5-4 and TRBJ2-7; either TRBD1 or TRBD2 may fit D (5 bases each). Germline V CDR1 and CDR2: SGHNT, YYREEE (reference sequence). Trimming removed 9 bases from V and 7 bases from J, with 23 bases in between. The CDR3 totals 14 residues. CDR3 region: CATAHGTRREEQYF. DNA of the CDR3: TGTGCCACCGCTCATGGGACGAGAAGGGAGGAGCAGTACTTC.

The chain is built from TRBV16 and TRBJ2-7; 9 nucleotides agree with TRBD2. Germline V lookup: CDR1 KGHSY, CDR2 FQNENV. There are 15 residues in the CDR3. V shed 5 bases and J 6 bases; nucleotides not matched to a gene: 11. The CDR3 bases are TGTGCCAGCAGCGCAACGGTAGCGGGAGAAGGCGAGCAGTACTTC. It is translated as CASSATVAGEGEQYF.

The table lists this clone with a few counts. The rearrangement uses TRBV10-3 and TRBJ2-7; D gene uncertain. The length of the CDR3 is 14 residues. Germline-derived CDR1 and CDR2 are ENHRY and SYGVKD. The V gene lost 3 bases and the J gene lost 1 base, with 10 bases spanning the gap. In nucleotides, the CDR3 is TGTGCCATCAGTGATTTTGGATTGTCCTACGAGCAGTACTTC. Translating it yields CAISDFGLSYEQYF.

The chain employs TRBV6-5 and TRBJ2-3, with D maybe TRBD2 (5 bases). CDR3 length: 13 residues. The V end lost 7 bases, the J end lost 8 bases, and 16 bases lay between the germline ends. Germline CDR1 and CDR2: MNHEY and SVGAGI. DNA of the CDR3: TGTGCCAGCACGACGGACTCTTTTTCTACGCAGTATTTT. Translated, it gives CASTTDSFSTQYF.

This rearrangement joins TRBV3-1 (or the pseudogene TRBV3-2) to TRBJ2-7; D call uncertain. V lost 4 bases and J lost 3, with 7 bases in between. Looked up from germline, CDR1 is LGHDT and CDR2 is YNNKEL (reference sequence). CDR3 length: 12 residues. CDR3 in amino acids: CASSPASYEQYF. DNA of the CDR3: TGTGCCAGCAGCCCCGCGAGCTACGAGCAGTACTTC.

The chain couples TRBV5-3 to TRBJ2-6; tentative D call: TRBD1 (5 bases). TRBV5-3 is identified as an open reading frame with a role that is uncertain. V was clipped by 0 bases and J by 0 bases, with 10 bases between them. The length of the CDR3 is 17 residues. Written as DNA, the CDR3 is TGTGCCAGAAGCTTGGGGACAAAATACTCTGGGGCCAACGTCCTGACTTTC. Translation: CARSLGTKYSGANVLTF.

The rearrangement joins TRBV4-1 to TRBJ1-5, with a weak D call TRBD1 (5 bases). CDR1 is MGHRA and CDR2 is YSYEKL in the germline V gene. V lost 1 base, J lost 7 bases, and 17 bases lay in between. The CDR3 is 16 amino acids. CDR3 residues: CASSQVWSGNWQPQHF. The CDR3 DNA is TGCGCCAGCAGCCAAGTTTGGTCAGGGAACTGGCAGCCCCAGCATTTT.

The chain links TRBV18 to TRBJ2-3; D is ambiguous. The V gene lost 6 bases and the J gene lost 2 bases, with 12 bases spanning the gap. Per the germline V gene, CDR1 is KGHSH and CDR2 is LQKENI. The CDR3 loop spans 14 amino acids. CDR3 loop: CASSQSVVTDTQYF. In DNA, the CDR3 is TGTGCCAGCTCGCAAAGTGTGGTCACAGATACGCAGTATTTT.